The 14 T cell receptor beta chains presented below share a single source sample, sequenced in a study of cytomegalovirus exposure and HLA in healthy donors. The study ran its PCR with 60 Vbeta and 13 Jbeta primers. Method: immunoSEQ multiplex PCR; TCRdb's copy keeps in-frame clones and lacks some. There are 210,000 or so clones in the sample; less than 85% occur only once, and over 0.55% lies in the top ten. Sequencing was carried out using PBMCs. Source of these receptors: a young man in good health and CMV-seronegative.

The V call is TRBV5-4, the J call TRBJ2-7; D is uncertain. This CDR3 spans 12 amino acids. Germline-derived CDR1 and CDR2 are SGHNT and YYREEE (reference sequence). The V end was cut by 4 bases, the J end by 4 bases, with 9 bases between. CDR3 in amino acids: CASSKDWYEQYF. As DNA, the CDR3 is TGTGCCAGCAGCAAAGACTGGTACGAGCAGTACTTC.

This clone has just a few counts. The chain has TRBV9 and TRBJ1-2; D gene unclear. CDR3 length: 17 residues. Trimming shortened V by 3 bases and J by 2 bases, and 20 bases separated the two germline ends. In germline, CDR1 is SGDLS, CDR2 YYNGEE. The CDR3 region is CASSANTLGSGNYGYTF. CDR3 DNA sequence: TGTGCCAGCAGCGCCAATACCTTAGGGAGCGGGAACTATGGCTACACCTTC.

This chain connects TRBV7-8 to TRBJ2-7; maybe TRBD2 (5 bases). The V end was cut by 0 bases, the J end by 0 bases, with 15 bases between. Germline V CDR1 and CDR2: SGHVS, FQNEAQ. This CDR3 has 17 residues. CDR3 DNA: TGTGCCAGCAGCTTAGCGTACGCAGCGGTGGTCTCCTACGAGCAGTACTTC. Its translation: CASSLAYAAVVSYEQYF.

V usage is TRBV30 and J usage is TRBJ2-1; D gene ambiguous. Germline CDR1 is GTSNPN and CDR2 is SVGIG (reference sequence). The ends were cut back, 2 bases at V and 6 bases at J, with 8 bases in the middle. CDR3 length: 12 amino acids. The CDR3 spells CAWSSNSNEQFF. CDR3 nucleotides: TGTGCCTGGAGTTCCAACAGCAATGAGCAGTTCTTC.

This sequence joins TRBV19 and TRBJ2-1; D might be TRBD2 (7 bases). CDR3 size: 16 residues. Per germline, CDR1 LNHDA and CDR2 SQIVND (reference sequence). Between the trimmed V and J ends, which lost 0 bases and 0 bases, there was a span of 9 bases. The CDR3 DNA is TGTGCCAGTAGTATAGATAGGGGGGGCTCCTACAATGAGCAGTTCTTC. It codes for CASSIDRGGSYNEQFF.

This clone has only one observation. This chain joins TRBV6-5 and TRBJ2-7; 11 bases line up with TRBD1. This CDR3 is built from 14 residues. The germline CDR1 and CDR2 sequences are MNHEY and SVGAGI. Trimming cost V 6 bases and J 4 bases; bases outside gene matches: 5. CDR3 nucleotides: TGTGCCAGCAGCACCGGGACAGGGGGGTACGAGCAGTACTTC. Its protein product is CASSTGTGGYEQYF.

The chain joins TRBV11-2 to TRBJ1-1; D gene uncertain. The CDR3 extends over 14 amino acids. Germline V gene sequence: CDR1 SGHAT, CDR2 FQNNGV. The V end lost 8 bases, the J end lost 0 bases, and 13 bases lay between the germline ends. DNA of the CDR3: TGTGCCAGCGGGCTCGGTTACATGAACACTGAAGCTTTCTTT. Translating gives CASGLGYMNTEAFF.

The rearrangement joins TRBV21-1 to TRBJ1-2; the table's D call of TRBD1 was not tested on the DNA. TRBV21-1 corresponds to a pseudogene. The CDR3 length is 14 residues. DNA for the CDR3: TGTGCCAGCAGCAAAGAGGGCAGGGGTAATGGCTACACCTTC. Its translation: CASSKEGRGNGYTF.

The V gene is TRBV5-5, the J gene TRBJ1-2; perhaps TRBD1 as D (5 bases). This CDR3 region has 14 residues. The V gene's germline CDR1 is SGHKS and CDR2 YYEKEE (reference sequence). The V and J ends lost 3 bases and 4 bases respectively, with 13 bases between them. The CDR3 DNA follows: TGTGCCAGCAGCTCCCCCTGGGGGGGCTATGGCTACACCTTC. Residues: CASSSPWGGYGYTF.

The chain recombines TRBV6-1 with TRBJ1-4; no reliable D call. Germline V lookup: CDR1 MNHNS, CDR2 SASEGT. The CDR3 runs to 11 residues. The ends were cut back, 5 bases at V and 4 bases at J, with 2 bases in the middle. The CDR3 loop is CASSHNEKLFF. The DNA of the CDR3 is TGTGCCAGCAGTCATAATGAAAAACTGTTTTTT.

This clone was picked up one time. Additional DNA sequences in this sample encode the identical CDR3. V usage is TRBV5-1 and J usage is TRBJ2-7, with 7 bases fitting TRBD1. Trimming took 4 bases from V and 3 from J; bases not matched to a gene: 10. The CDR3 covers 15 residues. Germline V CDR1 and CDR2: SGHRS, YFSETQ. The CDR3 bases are TGCGCCAGCAGCCCAAGGGGACAGACCGACTACGAGCAGTACTTC. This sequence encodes CASSPRGQTDYEQYF.

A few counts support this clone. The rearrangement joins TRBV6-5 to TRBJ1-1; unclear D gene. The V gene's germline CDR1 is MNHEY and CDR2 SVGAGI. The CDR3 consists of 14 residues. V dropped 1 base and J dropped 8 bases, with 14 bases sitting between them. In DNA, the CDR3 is TGTGCCAGCAGTTACTACTCCATGTTCGCAGAAGCTTTCTTT. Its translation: CASSYYSMFAEAFF.

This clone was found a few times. The CDR3 spells CASSERGQGSHEQYF. In DNA, the CDR3 is TGTGCCAGCAGTGAACGGGGACAGGGTAGCCACGAGCAGTACTTC. The chain employs TRBV6-1 and TRBJ2-7; 9 nucleotides match TRBD1. The CDR3 is 15 amino acids. In germline, CDR1 is MNHNS, CDR2 SASEGT. The J segment lost 5 bases and the V segment lost 2 bases, leaving 7 bases of the junction unmatched.

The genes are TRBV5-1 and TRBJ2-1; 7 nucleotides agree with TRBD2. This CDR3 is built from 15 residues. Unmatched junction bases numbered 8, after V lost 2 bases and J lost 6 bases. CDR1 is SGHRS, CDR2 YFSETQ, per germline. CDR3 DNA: TGCGCCAGCAGCTTAGCGGGGCGCACGGCCAATGAGCAGTTCTTC. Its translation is CASSLAGRTANEQFF.